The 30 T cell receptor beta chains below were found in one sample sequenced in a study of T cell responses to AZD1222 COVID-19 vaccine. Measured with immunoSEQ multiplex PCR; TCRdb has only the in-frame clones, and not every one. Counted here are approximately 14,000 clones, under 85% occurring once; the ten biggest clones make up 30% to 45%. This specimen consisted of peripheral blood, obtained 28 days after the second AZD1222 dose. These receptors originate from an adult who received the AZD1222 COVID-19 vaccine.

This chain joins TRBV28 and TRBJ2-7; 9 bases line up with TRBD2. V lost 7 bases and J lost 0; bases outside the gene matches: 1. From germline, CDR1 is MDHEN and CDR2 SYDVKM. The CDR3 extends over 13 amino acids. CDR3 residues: CASTSGTSYEQYF. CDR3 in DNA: TGTGCCAGCACTAGCGGGACCTCCTACGAGCAGTACTTC.

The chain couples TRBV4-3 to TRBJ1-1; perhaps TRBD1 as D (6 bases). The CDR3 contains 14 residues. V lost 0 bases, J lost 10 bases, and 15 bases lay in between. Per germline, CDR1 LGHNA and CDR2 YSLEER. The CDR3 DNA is TGCGCCAGCAGCCAAGATATCCAGGGGCGGGGAGCTTTCTTT. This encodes CASSQDIQGRGAFF.

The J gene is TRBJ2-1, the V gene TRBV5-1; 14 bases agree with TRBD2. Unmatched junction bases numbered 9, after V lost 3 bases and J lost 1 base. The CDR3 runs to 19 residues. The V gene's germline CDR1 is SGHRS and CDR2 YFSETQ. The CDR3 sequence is CASSYGTSGSVPSYNEQFF. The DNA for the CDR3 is TGCGCCAGCAGCTATGGGACTAGCGGGAGTGTACCTTCCTACAATGAGCAGTTCTTC.

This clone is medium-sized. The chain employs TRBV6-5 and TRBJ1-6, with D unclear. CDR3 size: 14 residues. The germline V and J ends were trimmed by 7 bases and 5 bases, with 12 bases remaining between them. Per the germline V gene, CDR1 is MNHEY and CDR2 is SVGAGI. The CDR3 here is CASTSPNNNSPLHF. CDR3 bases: TGTGCCAGCACTTCCCCGAACAATAATTCACCCCTCCACTTT.

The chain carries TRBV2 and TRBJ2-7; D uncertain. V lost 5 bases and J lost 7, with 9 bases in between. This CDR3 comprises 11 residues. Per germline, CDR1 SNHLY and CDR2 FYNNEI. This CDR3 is CASSLEREQYF. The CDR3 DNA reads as TGTGCCAGCAGTTTGGAGCGAGAGCAGTACTTC.

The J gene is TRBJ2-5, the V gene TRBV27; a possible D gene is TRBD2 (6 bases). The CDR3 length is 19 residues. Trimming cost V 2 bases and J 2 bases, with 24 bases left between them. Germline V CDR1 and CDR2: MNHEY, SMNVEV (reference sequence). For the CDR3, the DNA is TGTGCCAGCAGTTTACAGTCGTTTCGAGTGGGAGGCCCTCAAGAGACCCAGTACTTC. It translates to CASSLQSFRVGGPQETQYF.

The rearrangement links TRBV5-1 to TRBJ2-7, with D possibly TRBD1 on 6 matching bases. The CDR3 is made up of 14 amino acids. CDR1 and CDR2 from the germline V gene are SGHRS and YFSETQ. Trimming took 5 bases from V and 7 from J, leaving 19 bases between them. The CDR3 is CASRPIQGSEEQYF. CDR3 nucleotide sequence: TGCGCCAGCAGGCCAATACAGGGTTCGGAGGAGCAGTACTTC.

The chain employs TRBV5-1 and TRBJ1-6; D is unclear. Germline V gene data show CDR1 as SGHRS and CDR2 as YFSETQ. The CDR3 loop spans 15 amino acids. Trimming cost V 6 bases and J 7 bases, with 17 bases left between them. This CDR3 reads CASTVDGRANSPLHF. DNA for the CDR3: TGCGCCAGCACGGTGGACGGCAGAGCCAATTCACCCCTCCACTTT.

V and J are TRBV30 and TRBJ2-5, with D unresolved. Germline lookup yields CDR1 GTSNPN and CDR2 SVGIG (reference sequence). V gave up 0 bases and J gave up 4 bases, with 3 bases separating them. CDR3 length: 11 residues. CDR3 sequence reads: CAWSVVETQYF. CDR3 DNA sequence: TGTGCCTGGAGTGTAGTAGAGACCCAGTACTTC.

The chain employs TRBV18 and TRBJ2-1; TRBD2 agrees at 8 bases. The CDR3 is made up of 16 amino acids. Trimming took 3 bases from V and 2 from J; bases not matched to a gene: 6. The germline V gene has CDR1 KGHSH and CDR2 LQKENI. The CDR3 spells CASSPPGGPTYNEQFF. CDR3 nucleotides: TGTGCCAGCTCACCCCCGGGGGGGCCCACCTACAATGAGCAGTTCTTC. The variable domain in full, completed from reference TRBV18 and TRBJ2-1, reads NAGVMQNPRHLVRRRGQEARLRCSPMKGHSHVYWYRQLPEEGLKFMVYLQKENIIDESGMPKERFSAEFPKEGPSILRIQQVVRGDSAAYFCASSPPGGPTYNEQFFGPGTRLTVL.

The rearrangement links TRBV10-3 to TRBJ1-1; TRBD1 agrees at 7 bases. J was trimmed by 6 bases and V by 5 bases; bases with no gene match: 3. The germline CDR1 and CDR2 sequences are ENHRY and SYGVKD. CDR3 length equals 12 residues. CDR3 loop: CAISTGAPEAFF. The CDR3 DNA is TGTGCCATCAGTACAGGGGCCCCTGAAGCTTTCTTT.

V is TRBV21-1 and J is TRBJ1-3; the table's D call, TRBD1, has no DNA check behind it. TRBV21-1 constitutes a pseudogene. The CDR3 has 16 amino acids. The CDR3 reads CASSSPGQFSGNTIYF. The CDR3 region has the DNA TGTGCCAGCAGCAGCCCGGGACAGTTCTCTGGAAACACCATATATTTT.

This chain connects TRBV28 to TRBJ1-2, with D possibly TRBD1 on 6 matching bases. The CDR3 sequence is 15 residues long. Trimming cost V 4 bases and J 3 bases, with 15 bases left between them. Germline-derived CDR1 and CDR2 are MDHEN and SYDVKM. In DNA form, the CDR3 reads TGTGCCAGCAGTTCAGCAGGGGCGAGCTACTATGGCTACACCTTC. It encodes CASSSAGASYYGYTF.

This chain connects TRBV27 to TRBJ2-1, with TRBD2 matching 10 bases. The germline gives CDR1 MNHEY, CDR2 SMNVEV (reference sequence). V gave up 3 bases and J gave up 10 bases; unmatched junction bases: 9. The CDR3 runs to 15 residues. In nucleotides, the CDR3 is TGTGCCAGCAGTTTGACCAGCGGGGGGGCAAGGGAGCAGTTCTTC. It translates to CASSLTSGGAREQFF.

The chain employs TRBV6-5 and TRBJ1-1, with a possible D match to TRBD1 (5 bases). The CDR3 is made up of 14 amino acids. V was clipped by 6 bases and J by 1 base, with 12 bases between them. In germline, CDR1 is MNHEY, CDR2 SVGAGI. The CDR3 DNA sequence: TGTGCCAGCAGATCCGGACATCGGAACACTGAAGCTTTCTTT. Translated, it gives CASRSGHRNTEAFF.

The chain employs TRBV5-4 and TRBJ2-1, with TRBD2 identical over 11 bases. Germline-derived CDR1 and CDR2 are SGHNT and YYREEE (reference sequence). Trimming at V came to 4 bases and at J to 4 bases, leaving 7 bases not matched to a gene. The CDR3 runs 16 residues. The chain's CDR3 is CASSRSGTSGYNEQFF. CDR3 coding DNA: TGTGCCAGCAGCCGCTCCGGGACTAGCGGTTACAATGAGCAGTTCTTC. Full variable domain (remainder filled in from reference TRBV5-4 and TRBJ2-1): ETGVTQSPTHLIKTRGQQVTLRCSSQSGHNTVSWYQQALGQGPQFIFQYYREEENGRGNFPPRFSGLQFPNYSSELNVNALELDDSALYLCASSRSGTSGYNEQFFGPGTRLTVL.

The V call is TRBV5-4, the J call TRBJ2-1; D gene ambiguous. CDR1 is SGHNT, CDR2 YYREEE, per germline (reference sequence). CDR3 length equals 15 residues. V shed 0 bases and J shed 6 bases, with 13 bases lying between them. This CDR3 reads CASSLGRRDSNEQFF. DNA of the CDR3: TGTGCCAGCAGCTTGGGACGGCGCGATTCCAATGAGCAGTTCTTC.

The CDR3 region is CASSLDIIGGSETQYF. CDR3 sequence (DNA): TGTGCCAGCAGCTTGGATATTATAGGCGGGTCAGAGACCCAGTACTTC. This chain links TRBV5-4 with TRBJ2-5; tentatively, D is TRBD2 (5 bases). There are 16 residues in the CDR3. Germline CDR1 and CDR2: SGHNT and YYREEE (reference sequence). The V end was cut by 0 bases, the J end by 4 bases, with 16 bases between.

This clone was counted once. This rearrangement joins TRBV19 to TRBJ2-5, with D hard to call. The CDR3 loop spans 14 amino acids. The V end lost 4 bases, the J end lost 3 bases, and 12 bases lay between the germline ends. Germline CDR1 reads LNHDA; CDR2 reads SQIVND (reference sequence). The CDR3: CASSTGHGKETQYF. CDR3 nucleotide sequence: TGTGCCAGTAGTACCGGCCACGGAAAAGAGACCCAGTACTTC.

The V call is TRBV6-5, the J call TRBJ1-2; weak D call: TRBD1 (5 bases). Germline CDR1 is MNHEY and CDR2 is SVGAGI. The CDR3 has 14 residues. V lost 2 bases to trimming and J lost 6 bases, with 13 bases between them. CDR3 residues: CASSYGGVVNGYTF. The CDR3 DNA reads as TGTGCCAGCAGTTACGGGGGGGTCGTGAATGGCTACACCTTC.

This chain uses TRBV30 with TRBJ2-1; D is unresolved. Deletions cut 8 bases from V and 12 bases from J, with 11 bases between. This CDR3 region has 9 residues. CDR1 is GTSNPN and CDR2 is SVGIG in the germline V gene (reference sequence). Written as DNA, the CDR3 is TGTGCCCAAGGACCTCCGCAGTTCTTC. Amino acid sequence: CAQGPPQFF.

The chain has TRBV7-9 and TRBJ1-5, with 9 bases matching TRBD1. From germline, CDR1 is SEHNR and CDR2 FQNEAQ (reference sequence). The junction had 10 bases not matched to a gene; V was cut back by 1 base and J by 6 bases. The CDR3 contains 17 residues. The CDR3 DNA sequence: TGTGCCAGCAGCTTAGGGACGGGGACAGGGTTCAGTCAGCCCCAGCATTTT. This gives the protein CASSLGTGTGFSQPQHF.

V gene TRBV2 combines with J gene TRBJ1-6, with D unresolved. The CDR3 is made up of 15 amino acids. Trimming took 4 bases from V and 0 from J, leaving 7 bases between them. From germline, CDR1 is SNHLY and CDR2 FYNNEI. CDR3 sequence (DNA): TGTGCCAGCAGTGCAGGTAGCTCCTATAATTCACCCCTCCACTTT. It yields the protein CASSAGSSYNSPLHF.

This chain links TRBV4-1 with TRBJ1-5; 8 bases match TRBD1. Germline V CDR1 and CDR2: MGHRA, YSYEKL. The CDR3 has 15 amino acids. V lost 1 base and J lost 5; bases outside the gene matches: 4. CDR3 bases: TGCGCCAGCAGCCAAGGGGCAGGGGGCGATCAGCCCCAGCATTTT. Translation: CASSQGAGGDQPQHF.

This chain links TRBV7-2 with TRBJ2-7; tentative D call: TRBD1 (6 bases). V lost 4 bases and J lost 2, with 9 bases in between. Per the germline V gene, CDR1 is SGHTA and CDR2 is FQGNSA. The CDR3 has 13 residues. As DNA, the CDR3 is TGTGCCAGCAGCTCACAGGGCGCCTACGAGCAGTACTTC. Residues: CASSSQGAYEQYF.

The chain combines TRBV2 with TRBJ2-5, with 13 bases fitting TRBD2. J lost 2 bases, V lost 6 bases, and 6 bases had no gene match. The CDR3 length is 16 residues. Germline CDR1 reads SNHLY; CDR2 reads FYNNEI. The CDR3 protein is CASREPGLAGQETQYF. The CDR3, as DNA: TGTGCCAGCAGGGAACCGGGACTAGCGGGGCAAGAGACCCAGTACTTC. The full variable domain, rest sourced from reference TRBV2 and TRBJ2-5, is EPEVTQTPSHQVTQMGQEVILRCVPISNHLYFYWYRQILGQKVEFLVSFYNNEISEKSEIFDDQFSVERPDGSNFTLKIRSTKLEDSAMYFCASREPGLAGQETQYFGPGTRLLVL.

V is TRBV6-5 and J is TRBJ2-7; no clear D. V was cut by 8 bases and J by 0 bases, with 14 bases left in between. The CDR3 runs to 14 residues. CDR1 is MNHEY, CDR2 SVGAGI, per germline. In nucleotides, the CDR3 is TGTGCCAGCTCCCCTATAAAGGGCTCCTACGAGCAGTACTTC. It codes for CASSPIKGSYEQYF.

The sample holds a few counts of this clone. The chain's CDR3 is CASSMGVGNEQFF. The CDR3 region has the DNA TGTGCCAGTAGTATGGGAGTAGGCAATGAGCAGTTCTTC. The J gene is TRBJ2-1, the V gene TRBV19, with a tentative D call TRBD2 (5 bases). Germline V gene sequence: CDR1 LNHDA, CDR2 SQIVND (reference sequence). Trimming took 3 bases from V and 6 from J, leaving 9 bases between them. This CDR3 is 13 amino acids long.

The CDR3 nucleotides read TGTGCCAGCAGCTTAGTAGGCGACGGGACCCAGTACTTC. Translation: CASSLVGDGTQYF. The gene calls are TRBV7-2 and TRBJ2-5; unclear D gene. CDR3 length: 13 residues. Germline V gene sequence: CDR1 SGHTA, CDR2 FQGNSA. V was clipped by 1 base and J by 7 bases, with 10 bases between them.

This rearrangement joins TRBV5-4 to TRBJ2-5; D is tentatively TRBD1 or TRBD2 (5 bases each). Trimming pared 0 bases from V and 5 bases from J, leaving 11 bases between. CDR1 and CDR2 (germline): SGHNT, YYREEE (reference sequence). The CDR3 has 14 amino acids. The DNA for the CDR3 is TGTGCCAGCAGCTTGGCAGGGTCGGGGGAGACCCAGTACTTC. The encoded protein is CASSLAGSGETQYF.